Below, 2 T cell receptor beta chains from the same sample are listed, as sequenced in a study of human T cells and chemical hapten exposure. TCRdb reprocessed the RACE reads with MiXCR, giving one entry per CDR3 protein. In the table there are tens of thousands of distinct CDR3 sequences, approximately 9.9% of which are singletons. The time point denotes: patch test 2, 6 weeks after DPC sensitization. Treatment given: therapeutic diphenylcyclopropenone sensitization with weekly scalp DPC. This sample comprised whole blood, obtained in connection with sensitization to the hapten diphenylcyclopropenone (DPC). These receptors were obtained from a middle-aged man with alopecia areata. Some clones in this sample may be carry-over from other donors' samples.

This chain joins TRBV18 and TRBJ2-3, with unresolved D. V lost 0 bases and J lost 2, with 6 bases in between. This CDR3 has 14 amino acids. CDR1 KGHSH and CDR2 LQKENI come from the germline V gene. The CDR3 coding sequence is TGTGCCAGCTCACCACCGGAGAACACAGATACGCAGTATTTT. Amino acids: CASSPPENTDTQYF.

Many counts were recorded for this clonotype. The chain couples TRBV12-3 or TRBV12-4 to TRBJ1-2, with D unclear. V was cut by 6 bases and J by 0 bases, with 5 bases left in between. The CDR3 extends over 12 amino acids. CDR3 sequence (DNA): TGTGCCAGCAGCTACACTAACTATGGCTACACCTTC. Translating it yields CASSYTNYGYTF.